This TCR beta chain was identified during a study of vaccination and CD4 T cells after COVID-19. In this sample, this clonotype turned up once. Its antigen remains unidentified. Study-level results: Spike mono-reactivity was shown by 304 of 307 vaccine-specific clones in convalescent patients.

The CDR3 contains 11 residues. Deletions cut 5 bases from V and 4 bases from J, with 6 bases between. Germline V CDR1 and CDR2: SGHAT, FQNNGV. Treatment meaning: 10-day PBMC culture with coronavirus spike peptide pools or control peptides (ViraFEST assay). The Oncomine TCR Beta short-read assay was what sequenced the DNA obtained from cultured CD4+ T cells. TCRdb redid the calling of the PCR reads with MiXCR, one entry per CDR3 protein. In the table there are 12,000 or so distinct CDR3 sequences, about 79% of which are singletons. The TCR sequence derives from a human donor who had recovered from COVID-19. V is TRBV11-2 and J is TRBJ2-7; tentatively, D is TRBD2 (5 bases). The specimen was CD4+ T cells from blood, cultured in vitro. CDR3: CASSRGYEQYF. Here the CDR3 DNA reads TGTGCCAGCAGCCGGGGTTACGAGCAGTACTTC.